A single sample gave rise to the 27 T cell receptor beta chains below, sequenced in a study of OX40 agonist ivuxolimab in advanced cancers. Libraries were built with the immunoSEQ multiplex PCR assay. Sourced from immuneACCESS, this table was stored by TCRdb with only in-frame sequences that have V and J called. A share of the clones is absent; for the studies checked, an unresolved V gene accounts for under half, and the remainder has no known explanation. Counted in this sample were approximately 50,000 clones; about 93% of them appeared once. The top ten clones comprise 18% of the sample. Source: CD4+ or CD8+ T cells sorted from blood, taken in a trial of the OX40 agonist ivuxolimab. These receptors were taken from an adult with an advanced solid tumor such as melanoma, head and neck, liver or kidney cancer.

V usage is TRBV4-3 and J usage is TRBJ2-3; D tentatively fits TRBD1 or TRBD2 (5 bases each). V was shortened by 0 bases and J by 4 bases, with 23 bases between the two germline ends. CDR3 length: 19 residues. In germline, CDR1 is LGHNA, CDR2 YSLEER. Here the CDR3 reads CASSQEVVDGEGAPDTQYF. DNA of the CDR3: TGCGCCAGCAGCCAAGAGGTTGTCGACGGGGAAGGGGCGCCAGATACGCAGTATTTT.

As concerns this clone: Its ends do not fully match the called genes, so a read error is possible. The chain carries TRBV29-1 and TRBJ1-1; TRBD1 matches 12 bases. The CDR3 totals 12 residues. Germline V gene data show CDR1 as SQVTM and CDR2 as ANQGSEA. CDR3 residues: CSVDPGQGAQVF. The CDR3, as DNA: TGCAGCGTTGACCCGGGACAGGGGGCCCAAGTATTT.

The chain employs TRBV9 and TRBJ2-1; 11 bases match TRBD2. The germline V gene encodes CDR1 SGDLS and CDR2 YYNGEE. The CDR3 covers 17 residues. Trimming took 1 base from V and 5 from J; bases not matched to a gene: 8. CDR3 in DNA: TGTGCCAGCAGCGTATCTAAAGGGGGACTAGCGGACAATGAGCAGTTCTTC. As protein: CASSVSKGGLADNEQFF.

The V gene is TRBV13, the J gene TRBJ1-1; D may be TRBD1 (5 bases). V lost 5 bases, J lost 11 bases, and 15 bases lay in between. Germline V gene data show CDR1 as PRHDT and CDR2 as FYEKMQ (reference sequence). The CDR3 spans 12 residues. Here the CDR3 DNA reads TGTGCCAGCAGCGGATTGGGGGAGACGGCTTTCTTT. The encoded protein is CASSGLGETAFF. Supplemented by reference TRBV13 and TRBJ1-1, the full variable domain reads AAGVIQSPRHLIKEKRETATLKCYPIPRHDTVYWYQQGPGQDPQFLISFYEKMQSDKGSIPDRFSAQQFSDYHSELNMSSLELGDSALYFCASSGLGETAFFGQGTRLTVV.

This chain links TRBV2 with TRBJ2-7; D may be TRBD2 (6 bases). V shed 6 bases and J shed 7 bases, with 25 bases lying between them. Germline V gene data show CDR1 as SNHLY and CDR2 as FYNNEI. CDR3 size: 16 residues. The DNA of the CDR3 is TGTGCCAGCAGCGGGAATCTAGCGCCGGGAGTGGGTGAGCAGTACTTC. Encoded protein: CASSGNLAPGVGEQYF.

The rearrangement uses TRBV19 and TRBJ1-5; unclear D gene. Between the trimmed V and J ends, which lost 4 bases and 0 bases, there was a span of 13 bases. Germline loops: CDR1 LNHDA, CDR2 SQIVND (reference sequence). The CDR3 totals 16 residues. CDR3 protein: CASSNWFSGSNQPQHF. The CDR3, as DNA: TGTGCCAGTAGTAACTGGTTTAGTGGTAGCAATCAGCCCCAGCATTTT.

This clone appeared a single time. The chain carries TRBV28 and TRBJ2-1; 8 bases agree with TRBD1. CDR3 size: 14 residues. Germline trimming cut 7 bases from V and 3 bases from J; bases unmatched to any gene: 5. Germline CDR1 reads MDHEN; CDR2 reads SYDVKM. CDR3 DNA: TGTGCCAGCACCGGGGGACAGGACTACAATGAGCAGTTCTTC. This sequence encodes CASTGGQDYNEQFF.

The rearrangement links TRBV4-3 to TRBJ2-4; perhaps TRBD2 as D (6 bases). Germline CDR1 and CDR2: LGHNA and YSLEER. V lost 0 bases, J lost 0 bases, and 9 bases lay in between. This CDR3 contains 16 residues. The CDR3 DNA sequence: TGCGCCAGCAGCCAAGATGGGGGGACAGCCAAAAACATTCAGTACTTC. It specifies CASSQDGGTAKNIQYF.

The J gene is TRBJ1-1, the V gene TRBV15; D is undetermined. The germline CDR1 and CDR2 sequences are LNHNV and YYDKDF (reference sequence). This CDR3 spans 12 amino acids. V gave up 6 bases and J gave up 1 base, with 6 bases separating them. The CDR3 DNA sequence: TGTGCCACCAGTTCAGAGAACACTGAAGCTTTCTTT. Amino acid sequence: CATSSENTEAFF.

The chain employs TRBV28 and TRBJ2-5, with D possibly TRBD2 on 5 matching bases. This CDR3 region has 13 residues. Trimming took 5 bases from V and 4 from J, leaving 11 bases between them. Germline assignment: CDR1 MDHEN and CDR2 SYDVKM. In nucleotides, the CDR3 is TGTGCCAGCAGTCTTAGCGCGGGAGAGACCCAGTACTTC. As protein: CASSLSAGETQYF.

The genes are TRBV5-6 and TRBJ2-7, with 9 bases matching TRBD2. CDR1 and CDR2 (germline): SGHDT, YYEEEE. The CDR3 runs 15 residues. V shed 4 bases, J shed 3 bases, and the junction held 8 bases outside the gene matches. The DNA of the CDR3 is TGTGCCAGCAGCCGGGCCGGGACTAGCATCTACGAGCAGTACTTC. This codes for CASSRAGTSIYEQYF.

The genes are TRBV4-2 and TRBJ2-1, with 7 bases that match TRBD2. Germline loops: CDR1 LGHNA, CDR2 YNFKEQ. V shed 0 bases, J shed 5 bases, and the junction held 4 bases outside the gene matches. CDR3 length: 15 residues. CDR3 DNA: TGTGCCAGCAGCCAAGATTCGGGAGGTCACAATGAGCAGTTCTTC. It translates to CASSQDSGGHNEQFF.

The CDR3 loop is CASSAGTSGRASEQYF. The CDR3 nucleotides read TGTGCCAGCAGCGCCGGGACTAGCGGGAGGGCCTCCGAGCAGTACTTC. The chain combines TRBV9 with TRBJ2-7; 16 bases are shared with TRBD2. The CDR3 runs to 16 residues. V lost 3 bases and J lost 6; bases outside the gene matches: 6. Germline CDR1 reads SGDLS; CDR2 reads YYNGEE.

The J gene is TRBJ2-1, the V gene TRBV28; D perhaps matches TRBD1 (5 bases). The germline V gene has CDR1 MDHEN and CDR2 SYDVKM. V lost 7 bases, J lost 4 bases, and 20 bases lay in between. The CDR3 has 16 residues. CDR3 in DNA: TGTGCCAGCACCCCCTTGTTGGGGCCCACTTACAATGAGCAGTTCTTC. As protein: CASTPLLGPTYNEQFF. The full variable domain, completed using reference TRBV28 and TRBJ2-1, is DVKVTQSSRYLVKRTGEKVFLECVQDMDHENMFWYRQDPGLGLRLIYFSYDVKMKEKGDIPEGYSVSREKKERFSLILESASTNQTSMYLCASTPLLGPTYNEQFFGPGTRLTVL.

The V call is TRBV28, the J call TRBJ2-3; D gene ambiguous. The CDR3 has 16 residues. Germline loops: CDR1 MDHEN, CDR2 SYDVKM. V was pared by 5 bases and J by 1 base, with 16 bases between. In nucleotides, the CDR3 is TGTGCCAGCAGTGCCCCCCCCGCGTGGGGCACAGATACGCAGTATTTT. It encodes CASSAPPAWGTDTQYF.

CDR3 sequence (DNA): TGCGCCAGCAGCCCCACCGAAGGGGACGAGCAGTACTTC. Translating gives CASSPTEGDEQYF. The chain employs TRBV4-1 and TRBJ2-7; D is possibly TRBD1 (5 bases). Per germline, CDR1 MGHRA and CDR2 YSYEKL. Trimming took 4 bases from V and 5 from J, leaving 12 bases between them. This CDR3 spans 13 amino acids.

The rearrangement joins TRBV6-5 to TRBJ2-1; D not certain. Trimming took 0 bases from V and 9 from J, leaving 12 bases between them. Germline V CDR1 and CDR2: MNHEY, SVGAGI. The length of the CDR3 is 14 residues. CDR3 amino acids: CASSYSSPVGEQFF. CDR3 DNA sequence: TGTGCCAGCAGTTACTCGTCTCCAGTGGGTGAGCAGTTCTTC.

Comment on this clone: A far larger clone is only one base removed, so a read error is likely. This chain connects TRBV2 to TRBJ2-1, with TRBD2 matching over 7 bases. The CDR3 loop spans 14 amino acids. V shed 8 bases, J shed 8 bases, and the junction held 12 bases outside the gene matches. Germline V gene data show CDR1 as SNHLY and CDR2 as FYNNEI. CDR3 DNA sequence: TGTGCCAGCCAGAAGGAGGCGGGAGCGGATGAGCAGTTCTTC. Translation gives CASQKEAGADEQFF. Together with reference TRBV2 and TRBJ2-1, the CDR3 gives the full variable domain: EPEVTQTPSHQVTQMGQEVILRCVPISNHLYFYWYRQILGQKVEFLVSFYNNEISEKSEIFDDQFSVERPDGSNFTLKIRSTKLEDSAMYFCASQKEAGADEQFFGPGTRLTVL.

The rearrangement joins TRBV29-1 to TRBJ2-1; possibly TRBD2 for D (6 bases). Germline V CDR1 and CDR2: SQVTM, ANQGSEA. V dropped 0 bases and J dropped 8 bases, with 8 bases sitting between them. This CDR3 region has 12 residues. The CDR3 here is CSVEDGGHEQFF. The CDR3 DNA follows: TGCAGCGTTGAAGATGGAGGGCATGAGCAGTTCTTC.

The chain links TRBV13 to TRBJ2-3; 9 nucleotides align to TRBD2. The CDR3 length is 16 residues. The V gene end was trimmed by 5 bases and the J gene end by 2 bases; junction bases not matched to a gene: 8. Germline CDR1 and CDR2: PRHDT and FYEKMQ (reference sequence). CDR3 region: CASSGEGLAITDTQYF. In DNA, the CDR3 is TGTGCCAGCAGCGGCGAGGGACTAGCTATCACAGATACGCAGTATTTT.

This clone showed up just a few times. J is TRBJ1-4 and V is TRBV14; D unclear. The CDR3 has 15 amino acids. The germline V gene has CDR1 SGHDN and CDR2 FVKESK. V lost 1 base to trimming and J lost 8 bases, with 14 bases between them. CDR3 protein: CASSQGGEIREKLFF. DNA of the CDR3: TGTGCCAGCAGCCAAGGTGGCGAGATAAGAGAAAAACTGTTTTTT.

The gene calls are TRBV7-8 and TRBJ2-2; 12 bases are shared with TRBD2. The CDR3 loop spans 18 amino acids. Trimming at V came to 5 bases and at J to 4 bases, leaving 11 bases not matched to a gene. Germline CDR1 is SGHVS and CDR2 is FQNEAQ. As DNA, the CDR3 is TGTGCCAGCAGCCTTCACCGACTAGCGGGAGTAGGCACCGGGGAGCTGTTTTTT. It codes for CASSLHRLAGVGTGELFF.

This chain uses TRBV7-2 with TRBJ2-5, with a weak D call TRBD2 (5 bases). Deletions cut 5 bases from V and 1 base from J, with 14 bases between. This CDR3 contains 15 residues. Germline CDR1 is SGHTA and CDR2 is FQGNSA. This CDR3 is CASSPPLGGQETQYF. In nucleotides, the CDR3 is TGTGCCAGCAGCCCCCCCCTCGGAGGCCAAGAGACCCAGTACTTC.

In its sample, this clone was seen a few times. The chain recombines TRBV11-2 with TRBJ1-1; D gene unclear. Trimming took off 8 bases at V and 10 bases at J, with 11 bases between the two ends. The germline V gene has CDR1 SGHAT and CDR2 FQNNGV. CDR3 size: 10 residues. This CDR3 is CASQKRVAFF. CDR3 DNA: TGTGCCAGCCAAAAACGCGTAGCTTTCTTT.

V and J are TRBV5-6 and TRBJ1-5, with D uncertain. The length of the CDR3 is 13 residues. The V gene lost 4 bases and the J gene lost 4 bases, with 9 bases spanning the gap. CDR1 and CDR2 (germline): SGHDT, YYEEEE. CDR3 nucleotides: TGTGCCAGCAGCCCCCAAGGGAATCAGCCCCAGCATTTT. Translated: CASSPQGNQPQHF.

The V and J genes are TRBV9 and TRBJ2-5; 9 bases line up with TRBD2. The CDR3 sequence is 14 residues long. Germline CDR1 SGDLS, CDR2 YYNGEE. The trim removed 0 bases at V and 5 bases at J, leaving 2 bases unmatched. The DNA for the CDR3 is TGTGCCAGCAGCGTAGCTAGCGGGATGGAGACCCAGTACTTC. It is translated as CASSVASGMETQYF.

This chain joins TRBV5-8 and TRBJ2-3, with D possibly being TRBD2 (6 bases). Germline CDR1 and CDR2: SGHTS and YDEGEE. CDR3 length: 16 residues. Deletions cut 4 bases from V and 1 base from J, with 16 bases between. CDR3 bases: TGTGCCAGCAGCCCGGGCATAGCGGTTGGCACAGATACGCAGTATTTT. Its protein is CASSPGIAVGTDTQYF.